Listed below are T cell receptor beta chains from one sample, sequenced in a study of T-cell memory formation after mild COVID-19. In TCRdb, the 5' RACE reads were re-called with MiXCR into one record per CDR3 protein. The table shows roughly 580,000 distinct CDR3 sequences, with approximately 19% occurring only once. Sequencing input: PBMCs or a T cell subset sorted from them (not recorded which). The receptor set was obtained from an adult woman who had mild COVID-19 (a few samples of this study predate the infection). Cell type and time point are not known. The CDR3 runs from the conserved cysteine through the conserved F or W. The order of the fields is D gene, V gene, J gene, clone size, CDR3 DNA, CDR3 protein. The D gene is left open where the match is weak. The listing skips clone size in some rows; elsewhere it reads once, few, many or a size class.

D: TRBD2
V: TRBV9
J: TRBJ2-1
size: .
DNA: TGTGCCAGCTCTACTAGCGGGATCCGAGATGAGCAGTTCTTC
CDR3: CASSTSGIRDEQFF

D: .
V: TRBV11-3
J: TRBJ2-1
size: .
DNA: TGTGCCAGCAGCTTGCACGCGAATGAGCAGTTCTTC
CDR3: CASSLHANEQFF

D: .
V: TRBV4-1
J: TRBJ2-7
size: many
DNA: TGCGCCAGCAGCCAAGCGATCTCCTACGAGCAGTACTTC
CDR3: CASSQAISYEQYF

D: TRBD2
V: TRBV7-2
J: TRBJ2-2
size: few
DNA: TGTGCCAGCAGGCGGGGGGGTTCGAGGACCGGGGAGCTGTTTTTT
CDR3: CASRRGGSRTGELFF

D: .
V: TRBV24-1
J: TRBJ2-6
size: .
DNA: TGTGCCACCAGTCAACAGGGCTCTGGGGCCAACGTCCTGACTTTC
CDR3: CATSQQGSGANVLTF

D: TRBD2
V: TRBV19
J: TRBJ2-7
size: few
DNA: TGTGCCAGTAGTAGGCTTTCTAGCGGGGTTCCCTACGAGCAGTACTTC
CDR3: CASSRLSSGVPYEQYF

D: TRBD1
V: TRBV2
J: TRBJ2-7
size: few
DNA: TGTGCCAGCAGTAGGGAACAGGGGAATCCCTACGAGCAGTACTTC
CDR3: CASSREQGNPYEQYF

D: .
V: TRBV5-6
J: TRBJ2-1
size: few
DNA: TGTGCCAGCAGTTCTTACGACAATGAGCAGTTCTTC
CDR3: CASSSYDNEQFF

D: .
V: TRBV4-3
J: TRBJ1-1
size: .
DNA: TGCGCCAGCAGCCAAGATCGAAGGGAAGCTTTCTTT
CDR3: CASSQDRREAFF

D: .
V: TRBV7-3
J: TRBJ1-1
size: few
DNA: TGTGCCAGCAGCTTCACCAGGGGCGCTGAAGCTTTCTTT
CDR3: CASSFTRGAEAFF

D: .
V: TRBV6-2/TRBV6-3
J: TRBJ2-1
size: few
DNA: TGTGCCAGCAGTTATGGGCGGGGGCCATACAATGAGCAGTTCTTC
CDR3: CASSYGRGPYNEQFF

D: .
V: TRBV28
J: TRBJ2-2
size: .
DNA: TGTGCCAGCAGGAATCTTCAGGGGAGGACCGGGGAGCAGTTTTTT
CDR3: CASRNLQGRTGEQFF

D: .
V: TRBV2
J: TRBJ2-1
size: .
DNA: TGTGCCAGCAGACGGCTAGCAGGCGAGCAGTTCTTC
CDR3: CASRRLAGEQFF

D: TRBD1
V: TRBV7-2
J: TRBJ2-7
size: .
DNA: TGTGCCAGCAGCGAATCCTCGGACAGGGCCTACGAGCAGTACTTC
CDR3: CASSESSDRAYEQYF

D: .
V: TRBV5-8
J: TRBJ2-7
size: .
DNA: TGTGCCAGCAGCCGGGAGCCTACCTCCTACGAGCAGTACTTC
CDR3: CASSREPTSYEQYF

D: .
V: TRBV7-6
J: TRBJ2-1
size: .
DNA: TGTGCCAGCAGCCCTCTGGGCGGCCGGTCCCATGAGCAGTTCTTC
CDR3: CASSPLGGRSHEQFF

D: .
V: TRBV25-1
J: TRBJ1-1
size: once
DNA: TGTGCCAGTGGAAAGGGGAGTAACACTGAAGCTTTCTTT
CDR3: CASGKGSNTEAFF

D: .
V: TRBV3-1
J: TRBJ2-7
size: few
DNA: TGTGCCAGCAGCCAACCCCCCTTTGACGAGCAGTACTTC
CDR3: CASSQPPFDEQYF

D: .
V: TRBV5-1
J: TRBJ2-7
size: few
DNA: TGCGCCAGCAGCTGGGGACAAACCGAGCAGTACTTC
CDR3: CASSWGQTEQYF

D: .
V: TRBV12-3/TRBV12-4
J: TRBJ2-1
size: .
DNA: TGTGCCAGCGGCCGGCTCCTACGGGAGCAGTTCTTC
CDR3: CASGRLLREQFF